The text below deals with one TCR beta chain. The antigen is undetermined. The CDR3 is 17 residues long. Germline V gene sequence: CDR1 SGHRS, CDR2 YFSETQ. After removal of 0 bases from V and 0 bases from J, the junction contained 7 bases not matched to a gene. PCR used 60 Vbeta primers and 13 Jbeta primers. TCRdb's table, derived via immunoSEQ multiplex PCR, lists solely in-frame clones and lacks some. The sample lists 110,000 or so clones; 13% to 15% were seen once. This sample was included in a study of cytomegalovirus exposure and HLA in healthy donors. Study-level findings and limits: It emerged from a later analysis that several of the most significant clusters appeared to be linked to common viral pathogens. Solely CMV serostatus was available to characterize immune exposure. High specificity and sensitivity for cytomegalovirus status were reported for the classifier.

This clonotype was sampled from a female donor in good health and CMV-seronegative. The chain employs TRBV5-1 and TRBJ2-3; 7 bases are shared with TRBD2. Material: PBMCs. CDR3 bases: TGCGCCAGCAGCTTGGGGGCTAGCGGCTCTAGCACAGATACGCAGTATTTT. Its protein product is CASSLGASGSSTDTQYF. Full variable domain (rest looked up from reference TRBV5-1 and TRBJ2-3): KAGVTQTPRYLIKTRGQQVTLSCSPISGHRSVSWYQQTPGQGLQFLFEYFSETQRNKGNFPGRFSGRQFSNSRSEMNVSTLELGDSALYLCASSLGASGSSTDTQYFGPGTRLTVL.